These T cell receptor beta chains were read from a single sample in a study of cytomegalovirus exposure and HLA in healthy donors. Produced via immunoSEQ multiplex PCR; TCRdb's table is partial and in-frame only. Among about 160,000 clones listed, over 80% were seen once. The source material was PBMCs. The receptors come from a boy between 2 and 15 years old in good health and CMV-seronegative. CDR3s include the opening cysteine and the closing phenylalanine or tryptophan. The D gene is left open where the match is weak. Clone size, where shown, is once, few, many, or a class for clones that have expanded.

cdr3_aa,cdr3_nt,clone_size,v_call,j_call,d_call
CASKGGQGAYNEQFF,TGTGCCAGCAAGGGTGGGCAGGGCGCCTACAATGAGCAGTTCTTC,NA,TRBV6-6,TRBJ2-1,NA
CATSREGARVSGANVLTF,TGTGCCACCAGCAGAGAAGGGGCTAGAGTCTCTGGGGCCAACGTCCTGACTTTC,NA,TRBV15,TRBJ2-6,NA
CASSGQGEGQPQHF,TGTGCCAGCAGTGGACAGGGCGAAGGACAGCCCCAGCATTTT,NA,TRBV2,TRBJ1-5,TRBD1
CASSVGSSSYNEQFF,TGTGCCAGCAGCGTAGGTTCTAGCTCCTACAATGAGCAGTTCTTC,NA,TRBV9,TRBJ2-1,NA
CASSRLGLAENTGELFF,TGTGCCTCCTCTCGGCTAGGACTAGCGGAGAACACCGGGGAGCTGTTTTTT,NA,TRBV30,TRBJ2-2,TRBD2
CASSLSGTGAGNTIYF,TGTGCCAGCAGCTTATCCGGGACGGGAGCTGGAAACACCATATATTTT,NA,TRBV13,TRBJ1-3,NA
CASSLTNSGSGADTQYF,TGTGCCAGCAGCCTAACTAATAGCGGGAGCGGCGCAGATACGCAGTATTTT,NA,TRBV5-6,TRBJ2-3,TRBD2
CASTQTGSDSGYTF,TGTGCCAGCACCCAGACAGGGTCGGATTCTGGCTACACCTTC,NA,TRBV6-5,TRBJ1-2,TRBD1
CASSYSGGDWEKLFF,TGTGCCAGCAGTTACTCCGGCGGGGATTGGGAAAAACTGTTTTTT,NA,TRBV6-5,TRBJ1-4,NA
CSGLGPLEAFF,TGCAGCGGCCTTGGCCCCCTTGAAGCTTTCTTT,NA,TRBV29-1,TRBJ1-1,NA
CASSLGLAGTDTQYF,TGTGCCAGCAGCTTAGGACTAGCGGGCACAGATACGCAGTATTTT,once,TRBV7-6,TRBJ2-3,TRBD2
CASSQEQGAQRHGEQFF,TGCGCCAGCAGCCAGGAACAGGGGGCTCAACGGCATGGTGAGCAGTTCTTC,NA,TRBV4-1,TRBJ2-1,TRBD1
CASSSGLSSYEQYF,TGTGCCAGCAGTTCAGGGTTAAGCTCCTACGAGCAGTACTTC,NA,TRBV28,TRBJ2-7,NA
CASSTGGAANTEAFF,TGTGCCAGCAGCACCGGGGGGGCGGCGAACACTGAAGCTTTCTTT,NA,TRBV11-2,TRBJ1-1,NA
CASSFGTSGRDTQYF,TGTGCCAGCAGCTTCGGGACTAGCGGGAGAGATACGCAGTATTTT,NA,TRBV7-2,TRBJ2-3,TRBD2